The 24 T cell receptor beta chains listed next were all sequenced from one sample in a study of T cell responses to AZD1222 COVID-19 vaccine. Using immunoSEQ multiplex PCR, the repertoire was profiled, and TCRdb retains in-frame clones only, with some absent. The table has tens of thousands of clones, nearly 90% seen once. This specimen was peripheral blood, taken on day 0 of AZD1222 vaccination. Receptors originate from an adult in good health.

This chain links TRBV27 with TRBJ1-4; 7 bases align to TRBD1. CDR1 and CDR2 (germline): MNHEY, SMNVEV (reference sequence). The trim removed 5 bases at V and 7 bases at J, leaving 7 bases unmatched. The CDR3 contains 14 residues. CDR3 residues: CASSPGTVIEKLFF. CDR3 coding DNA: TGTGCCAGCAGTCCCGGGACAGTGATTGAAAAACTGTTTTTT. The full variable domain, with the rest looked up from reference TRBV27 and TRBJ1-4, is EAQVTQNPRYLITVTGKKLTVTCSQNMNHEYMSWYRQDPGLGLRQIYYSMNVEVTDKGDVPEGYKVSRKEKRNFPLILESPSPNQTSLYFCASSPGTVIEKLFFGSGTQLSVL.

The V gene is TRBV7-3, the J gene TRBJ1-1, with 9 bases identical to TRBD1. Trimming removed 5 bases from V and 0 bases from J; junction bases left unmatched: 4. The CDR3 has 15 amino acids. CDR1 is SGHTA and CDR2 is FQGTGA in the germline V gene. In DNA, the CDR3 is TGTGCCAGCAGCAGACGGACAGGGGTGAACACTGAAGCTTTCTTT. It yields the protein CASSRRTGVNTEAFF.

The chain recombines TRBV11-2 with TRBJ1-2; perhaps TRBD1 as D (6 bases). The V gene lost 1 base and the J gene lost 8 bases, with 11 bases spanning the gap. Germline V gene data show CDR1 as SGHAT and CDR2 as FQNNGV. The CDR3 is made up of 13 amino acids. The CDR3 DNA reads as TGTGCCAGCAGCTTAGGGCTACAGGGCGGCTACACCTTC. Translated: CASSLGLQGGYTF.

Turning to this clone: The junction and the germline gene differ at one end; a read error may be behind it. The chain combines TRBV7-7 with TRBJ2-1; D is perhaps TRBD2 (5 bases). The germline gives CDR1 SSHAT, CDR2 FNYEAQ (reference sequence). This CDR3 comprises 13 residues. DNA for the CDR3: TGTGCTAGCAGCTTTTCCGGGAACAATGAGCAGTTCTTC. The encoded protein is CASSFSGNNEQFF.

The gene calls are TRBV24-1 and TRBJ1-2; the D is unclear. The CDR3 extends over 12 amino acids. Germline CDR1 and CDR2: KGHDR and SFDVKD. V was trimmed by 2 bases and J by 6 bases, leaving 6 bases between them. The DNA for the CDR3 is TGTGCCACCAGTGATTGGCAAGATGGCTACACCTTC. Translating gives CATSDWQDGYTF.

The chain recombines TRBV19 with TRBJ1-6; possible D gene TRBD1, 5 bases. The V end was cut by 5 bases, the J end by 14 bases, with 16 bases between. The germline CDR1 and CDR2 sequences are LNHDA and SQIVND (reference sequence). CDR3 length: 13 residues. The CDR3 loop is CASSGTIHSALHF. The CDR3 nucleotides read TGTGCCAGTAGTGGGACCATCCATTCGGCCCTCCACTTT.

The rearrangement uses TRBV18 and TRBJ2-2; 8 bases match TRBD1. The CDR3 is 15 residues long. V trimming: 4 bases; J trimming: 1 base; junction bases outside the gene matches: 2. CDR1 is KGHSH and CDR2 is LQKENI in the germline V gene. The CDR3 bases are TGTGCCAGCTCACAAGGACAGGGGAACACCGGGGAGCTGTTTTTT. Amino acid sequence: CASSQGQGNTGELFF.

This clone was counted only a few times. The CDR3 nucleotides read TGTGCCAGCAGCGCCCTGGGCAGTCCTAATTCACCCCTCCACTTT. Translating it yields CASSALGSPNSPLHF. The V and J genes are TRBV9 and TRBJ1-6; no clear D. CDR3 size: 15 residues. The germline V gene encodes CDR1 SGDLS and CDR2 YYNGEE. V shed 3 bases and J shed 6 bases, with 13 bases lying between them.

The J gene is TRBJ2-5, the V gene TRBV15; D ambiguous. Trimming removed 0 bases at V and 4 bases at J, with 6 bases between. CDR3 length: 13 residues. The germline CDR1 and CDR2 sequences are LNHNV and YYDKDF (reference sequence). The CDR3 DNA reads TGTGCCACCAGCAGAGATCTCGGAGAGACCCAGTACTTC. This sequence encodes CATSRDLGETQYF.

The chain combines TRBV6-5 with TRBJ1-6, with D possibly being TRBD1 (5 bases). The CDR3 has 13 residues. The V gene's germline CDR1 is MNHEY and CDR2 SVGAGI. Deletions cut 5 bases from V and 14 bases from J, with 16 bases between. The CDR3 nucleotides are TGTGCCAGCAGTACAACGGGACGTCGGACCCTCCACTTT. This translates into CASSTTGRRTLHF.

The chain uses TRBV15 and TRBJ2-4; tentatively, D is TRBD1 (5 bases). This CDR3 is built from 16 residues. Germline CDR1 LNHNV, CDR2 YYDKDF (reference sequence). V was pared by 0 bases and J by 3 bases, with 12 bases between. CDR3 nucleotides: TGTGCCACCAGCAGAGATAGAAAGACAGACAAAAACATTCAGTACTTC. The encoded protein is CATSRDRKTDKNIQYF.

V gene TRBV7-8 combines with J gene TRBJ2-4; D may be TRBD2 (6 bases). This CDR3 is 15 amino acids long. Trimming stripped 0 bases from V and 10 bases from J, with 16 bases between. CDR1 is SGHVS, CDR2 FQNEAQ, per germline. This CDR3 reads CASSLAGGTLMIQYF. CDR3 DNA: TGTGCCAGCAGCTTAGCGGGGGGTACCCTTATGATTCAGTACTTC.

The chain employs TRBV6-5 and TRBJ1-4; no definite D call. There are 16 residues in the CDR3. Between the trimmed V and J ends, which lost 2 bases and 0 bases, there was a span of 10 bases. Germline assignment: CDR1 MNHEY and CDR2 SVGAGI. CDR3 loop: CASSYASGATNEKLFF. CDR3 bases: TGTGCCAGCAGTTACGCGTCGGGTGCAACTAATGAAAAACTGTTTTTT.

V is TRBV25-1 and J is TRBJ1-4, with D possibly matching TRBD1 (5 bases). The CDR3 runs to 15 residues. Germline V gene sequence: CDR1 MGHDK, CDR2 SYGVNS. The germline V and J ends were trimmed by 5 bases and 6 bases, with 16 bases remaining between them. The CDR3 sequence is CASSPHQGGDEKLFF. The CDR3 region has the DNA TGTGCCAGCAGTCCTCATCAGGGCGGGGATGAAAAACTGTTTTTT.

V and J are TRBV6-5 and TRBJ1-4; D is undetermined. The germline gives CDR1 MNHEY, CDR2 SVGAGI. The CDR3 has 14 residues. V dropped 2 bases and J dropped 2 bases, with 6 bases sitting between them. CDR3 residues: CASSYGGTNEKLFF. In DNA form, the CDR3 reads TGTGCCAGCAGTTACGGTGGCACTAATGAAAAACTGTTTTTT.

This clone showed up just once. The J gene is TRBJ1-5, the V gene TRBV5-1, with D unclear. The CDR3 is 13 residues long. The V and J ends lost 0 bases and 5 bases respectively, with 6 bases between them. Germline V gives CDR1 SGHRS, CDR2 YFSETQ. The CDR3: CASSLEGYQPQHF. CDR3 in DNA: TGCGCCAGCAGCTTGGAAGGGTATCAGCCCCAGCATTTT.

The chain joins TRBV19 to TRBJ1-6, with unresolved D. The V gene's germline CDR1 is LNHDA and CDR2 SQIVND (reference sequence). The CDR3 extends over 15 amino acids. Trimming pared 6 bases from V and 0 bases from J, leaving 9 bases between. CDR3 in amino acids: CASRPGSSYNSPLHF. As DNA, the CDR3 is TGTGCCAGTAGGCCGGGGAGCTCCTATAATTCACCCCTCCACTTT.

The chain couples TRBV5-1 to TRBJ2-7; 11 positions agree with TRBD1. V lost 8 bases and J lost 6; bases outside the gene matches: 10. Germline V gene lookup returns CDR1 SGHRS and CDR2 YFSETQ. The CDR3 sequence is 14 residues long. CDR3 nucleotides: TGCGCCAGTAATGATGGACAGGGGGCTCGCGAGCAGTACTTC. It translates to CASNDGQGAREQYF.

The V gene is TRBV3-1 (or the pseudogene TRBV3-2), the J gene TRBJ1-3; the D is unclear. Trimming removed 2 bases from V and 8 bases from J, with 16 bases in between. CDR1 LGHDT and CDR2 YNNKEL come from the germline V gene (reference sequence). The CDR3 has 15 residues. In DNA, the CDR3 is TGTGCCAGCAGCCAAAATGTATTGGAGCTCGACACCATATATTTT. Translating it yields CASSQNVLELDTIYF.

V is TRBV10-1 and J is TRBJ1-5, with 7 bases lining up with TRBD1. Trimming at V came to 7 bases and at J to 6 bases, leaving 9 bases not matched to a gene. The germline CDR1 and CDR2 sequences are WNHNN and SYGVQD (reference sequence). The length of the CDR3 is 14 residues. The CDR3 is CASTRRRGRQPQHF. CDR3 nucleotides: TGCGCCAGCACCCGAAGGAGGGGGCGTCAGCCCCAGCATTTT.

The V call is TRBV29-1, the J call TRBJ2-6, with no clear D. Germline V gives CDR1 SQVTM, CDR2 ANQGSEA. Trimming took off 6 bases at V and 0 bases at J, with 6 bases between the two ends. This CDR3 is built from 13 residues. CDR3 coding DNA: TGCAGCGTGACTTCCTCTGGGGCCAACGTCCTGACTTTC. Translating it yields CSVTSSGANVLTF.

The chain employs TRBV5-4 and TRBJ2-1, with 13 bases that match TRBD2. Trimming at V came to 4 bases and at J to 1 base, leaving 2 bases not matched to a gene. Germline V gives CDR1 SGHNT, CDR2 YYREEE (reference sequence). There are 16 residues in the CDR3. The CDR3 reads CASSTLAGGSYNEQFF. CDR3 coding DNA: TGTGCCAGCAGCACACTAGCGGGGGGGTCCTACAATGAGCAGTTCTTC.

The chain links TRBV6-2 or TRBV6-3 to TRBJ2-1; D ambiguous. Trimming left V 2 bases short and J 10 bases short, with 6 bases between. In germline, CDR1 is MNHEY, CDR2 SVGEGT. The CDR3 contains 11 residues. CDR3 amino acids: CASSYGREQFF. Here the CDR3 DNA reads TGTGCCAGCAGTTACGGCCGAGAGCAGTTCTTC.

The V and J genes are TRBV19 and TRBJ1-5, with TRBD1 as a possible D gene (5 bases). Looked up from germline, CDR1 is LNHDA and CDR2 is SQIVND (reference sequence). This CDR3 has 14 residues. Trimming pared 11 bases from V and 0 bases from J, leaving 14 bases between. The CDR3, as DNA: TGTGCCTCCTGGGGGGGAAGTAGCAATCAGCCCCAGCATTTT. This translates into CASWGGSSNQPQHF.